This entry describes one T cell receptor beta chain. Per the study methods: Estimation of nucleated cell counts relied on the amplification of reference gene primers. Method: immunoSEQ multiplex PCR; TCRdb's copy keeps in-frame clones and lacks some. That table furnishes V, J and clone size, whereas the DNA furnished D and trimming. The data show around 140,000 clones, about nine tenths seen once. The sample is drawn from a study of blood T cell repertoires in COVID-19. Turning to the study itself: Sites in the United States, Italy and Spain provided acute and convalescent COVID-19 samples. PBMCs, B-cell-depleted T cells, or T cells provided the cDNA or gDNA that made up the material.

Per the germline V gene, CDR1 is SNHLY and CDR2 is FYNNEI. The CDR3 spans 13 residues. The V and J ends lost 5 bases and 13 bases, in that order; junction bases with no gene match: 10. The chain carries TRBV2 and TRBJ1-4, with 7 positions matching TRBD1. The clonotype was recovered from a woman aged 50 to 60 with acute or convalescent COVID-19. The source material was peripheral blood. As DNA, the CDR3 is TGTGCCAGCAGTCTCTACGGGGACAGCGGACTGTTTTTT. This codes for CASSLYGDSGLFF.